This T cell receptor beta chain was captured by sequencing in a study of T cell responses to AZD1222 COVID-19 vaccine. Overall study: Pooled samples include second doses given at about 4 or 12 weeks. Whole-study results and caveats: The sample set comprised mostly white British donors with more females, and clonal diversity was possibly underestimated. Recipients of AZD1222 seropositive at baseline numbered only 6 or 7. Spike-specific TCR breadth and depth rose after two AZD1222 doses.

Sequencing used immunoSEQ multiplex PCR; TCRdb keeps in-frame clones, though not all of them. The repertoire has 57,000 or so clones, over 70% of them found once; the top ten carry around 15%. As to this clone: Its antigen remains unknown.

CDR1 is MNHEY, CDR2 SVGEGT, per germline. This CDR3 spans 14 amino acids. V shed 3 bases, J shed 7 bases, and the junction held 9 bases outside the gene matches. V is TRBV6-2 or TRBV6-3 and J is TRBJ2-7; TRBD2 matches 7 bases. The TCR comes from an adult in good health. Source: peripheral blood, taken on day 0 of AZD1222 vaccination. CDR3 nucleotide sequence: TGTGCCAGCAGTTATCCCAAGGCGGGGGTGGAGCAGTACTTC. Protein: CASSYPKAGVEQYF.